This TCR beta chain was captured in a study of T cell responses to AZD1222 COVID-19 vaccine (dated by TCRdb to about 2021). In the study overall: AZD1222 recipients given second doses at about 4 weeks or at about 12 weeks were pooled, since spike-specific TCR depth and breadth were not found to differ between the two schedules. A total of 230 or so trial participants underwent TCR sequencing, of whom 200 to 220 received two doses of AZD1222 and some 26 received two doses of the MenACWY control vaccine. Trial participants were enrolled by age into subgroups of 18-55, 56-69 and 70-plus years, and 148, 28 and 57 TCR-sequenced participants, respectively, were included in these subgroups.

The CDR3 regions of human TCRbeta chains were analyzed by immunosequencing. Under the source paper's analysis protocol: TCRs in the repertoires were compared against a reference library of SARS-CoV-2-specific TCRs that had been generated with the MIRA antigen-specificity platform. Breadth was defined as the fraction of unique TCRs that were SARS-CoV-2-associated, and depth was defined as the fraction of total T cells that were SARS-CoV-2-associated. Using the MIRA data, each spike-specific TCR was assigned both to the spike region to which the TCR was reactive and to a CD4 or CD8 class. Log10-transformed breadth and depth values were compared by one-way ANOVA with Sidak's multiple comparisons tests. Here the immuneACCESS table is served through TCRdb, limited to in-frame sequences with V and J called. Missing clones are a known gap in these copies; in checked studies unresolved V genes cover under half, and the rest lacks a known reason. V, J and clone size are those of that table, while D and trimming were read from the DNA. The sample table records more than 140,000 clones; about 91% of these occur just once. Around 2.1% of the sample comes from the top ten.

With respect to this clone: It lacks a known antigen. No per-base quality is available; no much larger clone lies one base away.

Study-wide findings and limitations: The whole spike protein was spanned by vaccine-associated CD4 TCRs, and dominant responses were seen in regions 160-218 and 743-854. Because no day 14 peak-response samples were available, repertoires were characterized only after the peak T cell response. A significant rise in spike-specific TCR breadth and depth was observed after two AZD1222 doses relative to day 0 and relative to MenACWY recipients. Most participants were white British and females outnumbered males, and the authors suggested that clonal diversity may have been underestimated. Nearly half of unique spike-specific TCRs reportedly recognized epitopes outside regions mutated in the B.1.351 and B.1.1.7 variants. In the small 56-69-year group, the increase in depth fell short of significance, most likely because of low power. Conclusions about previously exposed vaccinees are limited because only 5 or 6 AZD1222 recipients were SARS-CoV-2 seropositive at baseline.

V drops 3 bases and J drops 8 bases, leaving 14 bases in between. From cysteine to phenylalanine, the CDR3 is 14 amino acids long. The entry retains the CDR3 DNA only, 42 bases that are in frame from base 1. The CDR1 and CDR2 encoded by the germline V gene are SGHVS and FQNEAQ. The label giving this sample's time point can be read as: baseline before first vaccination. The vaccinee samples were drawn from two UK trials, COV001 and COV002, one of which was a single-blind randomized controlled phase 2/3 trial testing AZD1222 (ChAdOx1 nCoV-19) in healthy adults. For TCRbeta chain sequencing, PBMC samples from trial participants were taken at day 0 and at day 28 after the second dose.

Sequenced here: peripheral blood, sampled on day 0 of AZD1222 vaccination. The rearranged chain carries TRBV7-8 and TRBJ2-1, with a weak D call of TRBD1 (5 bases match). This TCR was recovered from an adult in good health. The CDR3 reads CASSFQGSYDEQFF. The DNA sequence reads TGTGCCAGCAGCTTTCAGGGAAGTTACGATGAGCAGTTCTTC.